What follows are 14 T cell receptor beta chains derived from one specimen sequenced in a study of blood T cell repertoires in COVID-19 (dated by TCRdb to 2020 to 2021). The library was prepared using the immunoSEQ multiplex PCR assay. As stored in TCRdb, this immuneACCESS dataset retains in-frame rearrangements with V and J assigned. A fraction of the clones does not appear; measured against another copy, unresolved V genes explain less than half of the discrepancy, and the remainder lacks a known reason. The sample profile shows 70,000 or so clones; approximately 84% of them were found once. The ten largest clones represent over 10% of the sample. Material for sequencing was peripheral blood. These receptors all come from a man aged 50-59 years with COVID-19, enrolled during active disease.

The genes are TRBV18 and TRBJ2-5; 7 bases align to TRBD1. The V segment lost 4 bases and the J segment 4 bases; nucleotides outside the gene matches: 6. Germline V gene sequence: CDR1 KGHSH, CDR2 LQKENI. This CDR3 region has 14 residues. The CDR3 sequence is CASSLQGRSETQYF. The CDR3 DNA reads TGTGCCAGCTCACTACAGGGGCGGTCAGAGACCCAGTACTTC.

The chain is built from TRBV15 and TRBJ2-1; D is perhaps TRBD2 (6 bases). The V and J ends lost 0 bases and 2 bases respectively, with 14 bases between them. Per germline, CDR1 LNHNV and CDR2 YYDKDF (reference sequence). The CDR3 runs to 17 residues. The CDR3 DNA follows: TGTGCCACCAGCAGAGATCTGGACGGGAGTCCCTACAATGAGCAGTTCTTC. It translates to CATSRDLDGSPYNEQFF.

The chain uses TRBV7-3 and TRBJ2-1; 12 bases agree with TRBD2. There are 15 residues in the CDR3. Germline CDR1 reads SGHTA; CDR2 reads FQGTGA. The J segment lost 10 bases and the V segment lost 2 bases, leaving 6 bases of the junction unmatched. CDR3 bases: TGTGCCAGCAGCTTAGGGCTAGCGGGAGGGGCGGAGCAGTTCTTC. Translated: CASSLGLAGGAEQFF.

The table lists this clone with a few counts. The chain carries TRBV19 and TRBJ1-5; TRBD1 agrees at 9 bases. The CDR3 covers 15 residues. Germline V lookup: CDR1 LNHDA, CDR2 SQIVND (reference sequence). The V segment lost 3 bases and the J segment 7 bases; nucleotides outside the gene matches: 7. The DNA of the CDR3 is TGTGCCAGTAGTATTCACAGGGGGCCCGGACAGCCCCAGCATTTT. This encodes CASSIHRGPGQPQHF.

V gene TRBV2 combines with J gene TRBJ2-7, with TRBD1 as a possible D gene (5 bases). V was trimmed by 5 bases and J by 6 bases, leaving 11 bases between them. Germline V gene sequence: CDR1 SNHLY, CDR2 FYNNEI. The CDR3 is 12 residues long. CDR3 DNA sequence: TGTGCCAGCAGTTTAACAGGCCGCGAGCAGTACTTC. Translating gives CASSLTGREQYF.

This chain joins TRBV21-1 and TRBJ2-3; TRBD2 reflects the table's D call only, with no check against the DNA. TRBV21-1 is annotated as a pseudogene. The CDR3 length is 15 residues. The DNA for the CDR3 is TGTGCCAGCAGAGAGAGGAGGGCGGGGACAGATACGCAGTATTTT. Protein: CASRERRAGTDTQYF.

The chain carries TRBV5-6 and TRBJ2-7; TRBD1 aligns across 8 bases. The V and J ends lost 4 bases and 6 bases, in that order; junction bases with no gene match: 9. CDR1 and CDR2 (germline): SGHDT, YYEEEE. The CDR3 has 14 residues. The CDR3 region is CASSSTGQAGEQYF. DNA for the CDR3: TGTGCCAGCAGCAGCACGGGACAGGCTGGCGAGCAGTACTTC.

The chain joins TRBV6-6 to TRBJ2-7; D uncertain. The CDR3 consists of 13 residues. V dropped 1 base and J dropped 4 bases, with 8 bases sitting between them. Germline assignment: CDR1 MNHNY and CDR2 SVGAGI (reference sequence). The DNA of the CDR3 is TGTGCCAGCAGTTACTTCGCGCCGTACGAGCAGTACTTC. This sequence encodes CASSYFAPYEQYF.

Only a few counts were recorded for this clone. This chain connects TRBV10-1 to TRBJ1-3, with D maybe TRBD1 (6 bases). Trimming shortened V by 5 bases and J by 4 bases, and 15 bases separated the two germline ends. This CDR3 comprises 15 residues. Germline V gives CDR1 WNHNN, CDR2 SYGVQD (reference sequence). The CDR3 DNA follows: TGCGCCAGCAGTCCTACAGGGAAGGGAGGAAACACCATATATTTT. Its protein product is CASSPTGKGGNTIYF.

This chain uses TRBV5-4 with TRBJ2-7; weak D call: TRBD2 (7 bases). The germline gives CDR1 SGHNT, CDR2 YYREEE (reference sequence). Trimming left V 6 bases short and J 5 bases short, with 21 bases between. CDR3 length equals 15 residues. The CDR3 DNA follows: TGTGCCAGCAATCGAATTGGTCGGGGGGCAGACGAGCAGTACTTC. Translated, it gives CASNRIGRGADEQYF.

This clone has more than one count but fewer than ten. The rearrangement links TRBV19 to TRBJ2-1, with TRBD1 matching 7 bases. CDR1 and CDR2 from the germline V gene are LNHDA and SQIVND (reference sequence). CDR3 length: 13 amino acids. Trimming took 3 bases from V and 9 from J; bases not matched to a gene: 5. The CDR3 loop is CASSIAAGGEQFF. The DNA for the CDR3 is TGTGCCAGTAGTATTGCGGCAGGGGGTGAGCAGTTCTTC.

The chain couples TRBV5-1 to TRBJ1-5, with TRBD1 matching 9 bases. The CDR3 has 15 amino acids. V lost 4 bases and J lost 6; bases outside the gene matches: 8. From germline, CDR1 is SGHRS and CDR2 YFSETQ. In nucleotides, the CDR3 is TGCGCCAGCAGCCGGACAGGGGAAGACGGTCAGCCCCAGCATTTT. Its translation: CASSRTGEDGQPQHF.

J is TRBJ1-6 and V is TRBV5-1; D possibly corresponds to TRBD1 (6 bases). Germline V lookup: CDR1 SGHRS, CDR2 YFSETQ. The V gene lost 0 bases and the J gene lost 7 bases, with 14 bases spanning the gap. CDR3 length: 16 amino acids. The CDR3 coding sequence is TGCGCCAGCAGCTTGGGCGCCCAGGGGTGGAATTCACCCCTCCACTTT. The encoded protein is CASSLGAQGWNSPLHF.

The chain employs TRBV10-3 and TRBJ1-1; TRBD1 matches 9 bases. Per germline, CDR1 ENHRY and CDR2 SYGVKD. V dropped 6 bases and J dropped 4; count of bases not matched to a gene: 3. The CDR3 has 13 amino acids. The CDR3 sequence: CAISGQGSTEAFF. CDR3 in DNA: TGTGCCATCAGCGGACAGGGGAGCACTGAAGCTTTCTTT.